The rows below give T cell receptor beta chains drawn from one sample of a study of CD8+CD57+ T cells in acquired aplastic anemia. From the reads, TCRdb called clonotypes with MiXCR, one entry per CDR3 protein. The data hold some 280,000 distinct CDR3 sequences, with around 60% observed a single time. The sample taken for sequencing was sorted CD4+, CD8+, or CD8+CD57+ T cells (not recorded which) from PBMCs. These TCRs come from a human donor with severe aplastic anemia or a healthy control (not recorded which). Both conserved end residues are part of each CDR3. The order of the fields is V gene, J gene, clone size, CDR3 length, D gene, CDR3 DNA, CDR3 protein. D genes are given only for firm matches. The listing skips clone size in some rows; elsewhere it reads once, few, many or a size class.

TRBV20-1	TRBJ2-5	-	14	TRBD1	TGCAGTGCTAGACCGACAGGGAAGGTGGAGACCCAGTACTTC	CSARPTGKVETQYF
TRBV6-5	TRBJ2-1	many	15	TRBD2	TGTGCCAGCAGTAAGACTAGCGGCCCCTACAATGAGCAGTTCTTC	CASSKTSGPYNEQFF
TRBV20-1	TRBJ2-3	-	15	-	TGCAGTGCTAGAGATGGGCGGGACGTGGGAGATACGCAGTATTTT	CSARDGRDVGDTQYF
TRBV7-3	TRBJ1-1	many	15	-	TGTGCCAGCAGCTTCCTCGGAGGGATTAACACTGAAGCTTTCTTT	CASSFLGGINTEAFF
TRBV25-1	TRBJ1-2	many	14	-	TGTGCCAGCAGTGAAGCCGGGGACCTCTATGGCTACACCTTC	CASSEAGDLYGYTF
TRBV25-1	TRBJ2-3	once	15	TRBD2	TGTGCCAGCAGTACCCCCGGGACTAGAACAGATACGCAGTATTTT	CASSTPGTRTDTQYF
TRBV29-1	TRBJ2-5	-	14	TRBD2	TGCAGCTGGCTTCCGGGACTAGAGGGGGAGACCCAGTACTTC	CSWLPGLEGETQYF
TRBV5-1	TRBJ2-7	many	16	TRBD2	TGCGCCAGCAGCTCGGCGGGGGGGCAGGGGGGCCACGAGCAGTACTTC	CASSSAGGQGGHEQYF
TRBV24-1	TRBJ2-3	few	17	-	TGTGCCACCAGTGCCCCTCTCCGTGTCGGGGGCACAGATACGCAGTATTTT	CATSAPLRVGGTDTQYF
TRBV7-2	TRBJ1-2	-	14	TRBD1	TGTGCCAGCAGCCCTAGGGGGCCAGACAGGGAATACACCTTC	CASSPRGPDREYTF
TRBV12-3/TRBV12-4	TRBJ1-2	many	16	TRBD1	TGTGCCAGCAGCGGAGGCAGGGGGGTTCCTAACTATGGCTACACCTTC	CASSGGRGVPNYGYTF
TRBV11-3	TRBJ1-6	many	14	TRBD1	TGTGCCAGCAGCGCGGGACAGTTGAATTCACCCCTCCACTTT	CASSAGQLNSPLHF
TRBV7-6	TRBJ1-3	many	11	-	TGTGCCAGCCTATCTGGAAACACCATATATTTT	CASLSGNTIYF
TRBV15	TRBJ1-1	-	15	TRBD1	TGTGCCACCAGCAGAGGGGACAGGGGTAACACTGAAGCTTTCTTT	CATSRGDRGNTEAFF
TRBV10-3	TRBJ2-1	once	15	-	TGTGCCATCAGTGAGCAAGCGCCGTCCTACAATGAGCAGTTCTTC	CAISEQAPSYNEQFF
TRBV20-1	TRBJ2-7	-	14	-	TGCAGTGCTAGAAGTTGGGCGATGACCTACGAGCAGTACTTC	CSARSWAMTYEQYF
TRBV2	TRBJ1-6	-	14	TRBD1	TGTGCCGGCAGTGATTGGGACAGTGTATCACCCCTCCACTTT	CAGSDWDSVSPLHF
TRBV5-5	TRBJ2-1	-	14	TRBD2	TGCGCCAGCAGCAAGGGACTAGCGGACAATGAGCAGTTCTTC	CASSKGLADNEQFF
TRBV7-2	TRBJ2-7	many	16	-	TGTGCCAGCAGCTTAGTCGGGGGGCCCAGCTCCTACGAGCAGTACTTC	CASSLVGGPSSYEQYF
TRBV5-1	TRBJ1-1	-	17	TRBD1	TGCGCCAGCAGCTGGGGCGGGACAGGTGGGGGGAACACTGAAGCTTTCTTT	CASSWGGTGGGNTEAFF
TRBV7-9	TRBJ2-3	-	14	-	TGTGCCAGCAGCCCGGATGACAGCACAGATACGCAGTATTTT	CASSPDDSTDTQYF
TRBV20-1	TRBJ2-3	-	10	-	TGCAGTAAGGGGCCTTCTACGCAGTATTTT	CSKGPSTQYF
TRBV9	TRBJ1-6	-	13	-	TGTGCCAGCAGGACGGACACGAATTCACCCCTCCACTTT	CASRTDTNSPLHF
TRBV12-3/TRBV12-4	TRBJ2-6	many	18	-	TGTGCCAGCAGTTTAGTCGTGGGGTTGCTCTCTGGGGCCAACGTCCTGACTTTC	CASSLVVGLLSGANVLTF
TRBV12-3/TRBV12-4	TRBJ2-3	-	13	-	TGTGCCAGCGGACTCCAGGACACAGATACGCAGTATTTT	CASGLQDTDTQYF
TRBV7-3	TRBJ2-1	-	13	-	TGTGCCAGCAGCTCCGGACGAGGCAATGAGCAGTTCTTC	CASSSGRGNEQFF